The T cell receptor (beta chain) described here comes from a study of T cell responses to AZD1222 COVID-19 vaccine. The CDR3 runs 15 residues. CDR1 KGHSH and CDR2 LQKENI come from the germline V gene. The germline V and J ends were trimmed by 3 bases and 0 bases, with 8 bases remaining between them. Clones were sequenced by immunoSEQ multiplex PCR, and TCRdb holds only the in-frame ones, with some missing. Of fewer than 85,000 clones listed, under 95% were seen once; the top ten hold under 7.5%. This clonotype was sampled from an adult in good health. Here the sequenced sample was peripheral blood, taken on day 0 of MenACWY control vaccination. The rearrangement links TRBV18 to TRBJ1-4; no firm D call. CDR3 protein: CASSPPKPTNEKLFF. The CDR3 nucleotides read TGTGCCAGCTCACCGCCGAAACCAACTAATGAAAAACTGTTTTTT.